What follows is one T cell receptor beta chain and its context. A single record per CDR3 protein comes from TCRdb applying MiXCR to the 5' RACE reads. Here the sample spans about 400,000 distinct CDR3 sequences, around a quarter being singletons. The data are from a study of T-cell memory formation after mild COVID-19. The germline gives CDR1 SGHTA, CDR2 FQGNSA. This CDR3 region has 16 residues. J lost 3 bases, V lost 4 bases, and 8 bases had no gene match. V gene TRBV7-2 combines with J gene TRBJ2-3; 9 positions match TRBD1. Sequencing was performed on PBMCs or a T cell subset sorted from them (not recorded which). This TCR was sampled from an adult woman who had mild COVID-19 (a few samples of this study predate the infection). Cell type and time point are not known. CDR3 coding DNA: TGTGCCAGCAGCTCCATCAGACAGGGGGGAACAGATACGCAGTATTTT. The encoded protein is CASSSIRQGGTDTQYF. The entire variable domain, with the rest obtained from reference TRBV7-2 and TRBJ2-3, is as follows: GAGVSQSPSNKVTEKGKDVELRCDPISGHTALYWYRQSLGQGLEFLIYFQGNSAPDKSGLPSDRFSAERTGGSVSTLTIQRTQQEDSAVYLCASSSIRQGGTDTQYFGPGTRLTVL.